Listed below are T cell receptor beta chains from one sample, sequenced in a study of Graves' ophthalmopathy and Graves' hyperthyroidism. TCRdb itself ran the multiplex PCR reads through MiXCR, one entry per CDR3 protein. The sample contains a few hundred thousand distinct CDR3 sequences, around 16% of which appear only once. Sequenced input: peripheral blood. The receptors here all came from a woman aged 18-30 years with Graves' ophthalmopathy. Both conserved end residues are part of each CDR3. The order of the fields is D gene, V gene, J gene, clone size, CDR3 protein, CDR3 DNA. A D gene is named only where the DNA matches it firmly. Not every row has a clone size; where given, it reads once, few, many or a size class.

NA,TRBV27,TRBJ2-2,many,CASSSKTGELFF,TGTGCCAGCAGTTCAAAAACCGGGGAGCTGTTTTTT
NA,TRBV5-1,TRBJ2-7,many,CASSHKDEQYF,TGCGCCAGCAGCCACAAGGACGAGCAGTACTTC
NA,TRBV27,TRBJ1-1,many,CASSLVGDTEAFF,TGTGCCAGCAGTTTGGTGGGGGACACTGAAGCTTTCTTT
NA,TRBV20-1,TRBJ1-5,many,CSARDGASQPQHF,TGCAGTGCTAGAGATGGGGCTTCTCAGCCCCAGCATTTT
TRBD2,TRBV6-2/TRBV6-3,TRBJ2-7,many,CASSQTGTSGSRDEQYF,TGTGCCAGCAGCCAGACCGGGACTAGCGGGAGCCGAGACGAGCAGTACTTC
NA,TRBV20-1,TRBJ1-5,many,CSASKLPTDRRYNQPQHF,TGCAGTGCTAGTAAGTTGCCGACGGATAGACGGTACAATCAGCCCCAGCATTTT
NA,TRBV11-2,TRBJ1-2,few,CASSQIAGGGGYTF,TGTGCCAGCAGTCAAATCGCGGGAGGCGGTGGCTACACCTTC
NA,TRBV3-1,TRBJ2-5,many,CASSPLLHQETQYF,TGTGCCAGCAGCCCGCTACTCCACCAAGAGACCCAGTACTTC
TRBD2,TRBV7-6,TRBJ2-5,many,CASSLGPLLAGVQETQYF,TGTGCCAGCAGCCTAGGCCCCCTCCTAGCGGGGGTTCAAGAGACCCAGTACTTC
NA,TRBV11-2,TRBJ2-7,many,CASSSHVVGGLHEQYF,TGTGCCAGCAGCTCCCACGTGGTAGGAGGGCTTCACGAGCAGTACTTC
NA,TRBV10-3,TRBJ2-7,many,CATQWKQYEQYF,TGTGCCACCCAGTGGAAGCAGTACGAGCAGTACTTC
NA,TRBV6-1,TRBJ2-7,NA,CASSLISGVSYEQYF,TGTGCCAGCAGTCTCATCTCAGGGGTATCCTACGAGCAGTACTTC
TRBD2,TRBV6-4,TRBJ2-3,many,CASSSGGTDTQYF,TGTGCCAGCAGTAGCGGGGGCACAGATACGCAGTATTTT
TRBD1,TRBV28,TRBJ1-6,NA,CASSSGTGDNSPLHF,TGTGCCAGCAGTTCTGGGACAGGGGATAATTCACCCCTCCACTTT
NA,TRBV6-2/TRBV6-3,TRBJ1-1,many,CASSYDPTGMNTEAFF,TGTGCCAGCAGTTACGATCCCACAGGGATGAACACTGAAGCTTTCTTT
TRBD1,TRBV2,TRBJ1-1,many,CASLLRAQGASVNTEAFF,TGTGCCAGCCTACTCCGAGCACAGGGGGCGTCGGTGAACACTGAAGCTTTCTTT
NA,TRBV18,TRBJ1-5,many,CASSYTADRNQPQHF,TGTGCCAGCTCATACACGGCTGATCGCAATCAGCCCCAGCATTTT
NA,TRBV12-3/TRBV12-4,TRBJ2-7,many,CASSLAGQYYEQYF,TGTGCCAGCAGTTTAGCCGGACAGTACTACGAGCAGTACTTC
TRBD1,TRBV7-9,TRBJ2-7,NA,CASSTSGGLGYEQYF,TGTGCCAGCAGCACATCAGGGGGCCTGGGGTACGAGCAGTACTTC
TRBD1,TRBV12-3/TRBV12-4,TRBJ2-7,NA,CASSASTGNLAYEQYF,TGTGCCAGCAGTGCATCGACAGGGAATTTAGCCTACGAGCAGTACTTC
NA,TRBV11-1,TRBJ2-2,many,CASSLRPTGSGGELFF,TGTGCCAGCAGCTTAAGGCCAACAGGGTCAGGCGGGGAGCTGTTTTTT
NA,TRBV6-2/TRBV6-3,TRBJ1-1,NA,CASSKYRATFQNTEAFF,TGTGCCAGCAGTAAGTACCGAGCTACCTTCCAGAACACTGAAGCTTTCTTT
NA,TRBV24-1,TRBJ1-1,many,CATSGGHSTEAFF,TGTGCCACCAGTGGCGGACACTCCACTGAAGCTTTCTTT
TRBD1,TRBV15,TRBJ2-7,NA,CATSSYRGSSYEQYF,TGTGCCACCAGCAGTTACAGGGGGAGCTCCTACGAGCAGTACTTC
NA,TRBV4-3,TRBJ1-1,many,CASSQDRFLNTEAFF,TGCGCCAGCAGCCAAGACAGGTTTCTGAACACTGAAGCTTTCTTT
NA,TRBV6-5,TRBJ1-1,many,CASRAQNTEAFF,TGTGCCAGCAGAGCACAGAACACTGAAGCTTTCTTT
NA,TRBV12-3/TRBV12-4,TRBJ2-7,NA,CASRYTASYEQYF,TGTGCCAGCAGGTATACAGCCTCCTACGAGCAGTACTTC
NA,TRBV19,TRBJ2-5,many,CASSIGGRLLQETQYF,TGTGCCAGTAGTATAGGGGGGCGACTCCTCCAAGAGACCCAGTACTTC
TRBD2,TRBV2,TRBJ2-5,NA,CASKGTSGSGETQYF,TGTGCCAGCAAGGGGACTAGCGGGAGCGGAGAGACCCAGTACTTC
NA,TRBV7-9,TRBJ1-1,many,CASSGGGYTEAFF,TGTGCCAGCAGTGGAGGCGGGTACACTGAAGCTTTCTTT
NA,TRBV6-5,TRBJ1-5,many,CASSLRRGENQPQHF,TGTGCCAGCAGTTTGAGACGGGGCGAAAATCAGCCCCAGCATTTT
NA,TRBV7-2,TRBJ1-5,many,CASSLDGERGQPQHF,TGTGCCAGCAGCTTAGACGGAGAGCGGGGTCAGCCCCAGCATTTT
NA,TRBV9,TRBJ1-1,few,CASSSGWAGNTEAFF,TGTGCCAGCAGCTCCGGATGGGCGGGGAACACTGAAGCTTTCTTT
NA,TRBV18,TRBJ1-1,many,CASSYPTDNTEAFF,TGTGCCAGCTCTTACCCCACGGACAACACTGAAGCTTTCTTT
NA,TRBV7-2,TRBJ2-5,few,CASSRFAQETQYF,TGTGCCAGCAGTCGATTCGCCCAAGAGACCCAGTACTTC
NA,TRBV19,TRBJ2-7,NA,CAAGRQVGYEQYF,TGTGCCGCTGGCAGGCAGGTAGGATACGAGCAGTACTTC
NA,TRBV10-3,TRBJ2-2,many,CAIRTGNTGELFF,TGTGCCATCAGGACAGGGAACACCGGGGAGCTGTTTTTT
TRBD1,TRBV18,TRBJ1-4,NA,CASSTGQGATNEKLFF,TGTGCCAGCTCAACCGGACAGGGGGCGACTAATGAAAAACTGTTTTTT
TRBD2,TRBV7-2,TRBJ2-4,many,CASSLGGAGIQYF,TGTGCCAGCAGCCTCGGGGGGGCAGGCATTCAGTACTTC
NA,TRBV28,TRBJ1-1,NA,CASRSLNTEAFF,TGTGCCAGCAGATCTCTGAACACTGAAGCTTTCTTT
TRBD2,TRBV5-1,TRBJ2-7,many,CASSSGTGGPHEQYF,TGCGCCAGCAGCTCAGGGACGGGAGGGCCTCACGAGCAGTACTTC
NA,TRBV27,TRBJ1-2,many,CASSLSMGGLVFGYTF,TGTGCCAGCAGTTTATCTATGGGGGGCCTTGTGTTTGGCTACACCTTC
TRBD1,TRBV30,TRBJ1-5,NA,CAWTHGGTAQPQHF,TGTGCCTGGACTCACGGGGGGACAGCTCAGCCCCAGCATTTT
NA,TRBV6-2/TRBV6-3,TRBJ1-5,many,CASSLAGGSSNQPQHF,TGTGCCAGCAGTCTGGCCGGGGGGAGTAGCAATCAGCCCCAGCATTTT
TRBD1,TRBV6-1,TRBJ2-7,NA,CASSQTGTGFYEQYF,TGTGCCAGCAGTCAGACCGGGACAGGGTTCTACGAGCAGTACTTC
NA,TRBV28,TRBJ2-7,many,CASSFPPPTPYEQYF,TGTGCCAGCAGTTTCCCACCCCCGACGCCCTACGAGCAGTACTTC
TRBD1,TRBV4-3,TRBJ1-1,NA,CASSQAYRGRTEAFF,TGCGCCAGCAGCCAAGCGTACAGGGGGAGGACTGAAGCTTTCTTT